The present T cell receptor beta chain was sequenced within a study of monozygotic twins with inflammatory bowel disease. This CDR3 comprises 14 residues. The V gene's germline CDR1 is SNHLY and CDR2 FYNNEI. Concerning this clonotype itself: Its matching antigen is unknown.

Study observations and caveats: Clonotype sharing was lower in IBD patients than healthy twins, most markedly with disease activity. Researchers were unable to tell different T cell subtypes apart.

A template switching step added UMIs, each with a 6-nucleotide sample barcode. TCRdb reprocessed the 5' RACE reads, with one entry per CDR3 protein and no DNA. The sample table includes roughly 150,000 distinct CDR3 sequences. The total RNA came straight from whole blood, and T cells were not sorted beforehand. The J gene is TRBJ2-3, the V gene TRBV2; absent DNA, TCRdb's TRBD2 call cannot be checked. Material for sequencing was blood. The sequence was collected from a human donor with ulcerative colitis or Crohn's disease, or a healthy co-twin of an affected twin (not recorded which). The chain's CDR3 is CASRAGLPGDTQYF.